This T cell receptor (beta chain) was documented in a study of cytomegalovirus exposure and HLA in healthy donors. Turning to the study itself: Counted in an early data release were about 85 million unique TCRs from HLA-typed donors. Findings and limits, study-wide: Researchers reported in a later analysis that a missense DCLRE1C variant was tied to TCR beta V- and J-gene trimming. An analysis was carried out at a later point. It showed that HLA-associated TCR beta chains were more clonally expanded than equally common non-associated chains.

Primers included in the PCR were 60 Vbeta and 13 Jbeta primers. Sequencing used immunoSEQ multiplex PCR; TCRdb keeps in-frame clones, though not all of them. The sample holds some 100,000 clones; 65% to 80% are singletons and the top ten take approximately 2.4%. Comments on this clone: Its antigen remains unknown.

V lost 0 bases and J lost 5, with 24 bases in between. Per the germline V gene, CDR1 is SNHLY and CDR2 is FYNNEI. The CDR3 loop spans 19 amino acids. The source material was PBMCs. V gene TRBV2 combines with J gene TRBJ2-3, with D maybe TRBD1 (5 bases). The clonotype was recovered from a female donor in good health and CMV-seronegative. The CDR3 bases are TGTGCCAGCAGTGAAGCGGGCACGTGGAGAAGGGGTAAAGAAGATACGCAGTATTTT. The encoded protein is CASSEAGTWRRGKEDTQYF. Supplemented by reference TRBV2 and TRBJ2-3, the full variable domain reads EPEVTQTPSHQVTQMGQEVILRCVPISNHLYFYWYRQILGQKVEFLVSFYNNEISEKSEIFDDQFSVERPDGSNFTLKIRSTKLEDSAMYFCASSEAGTWRRGKEDTQYFGPGTRLTVL.